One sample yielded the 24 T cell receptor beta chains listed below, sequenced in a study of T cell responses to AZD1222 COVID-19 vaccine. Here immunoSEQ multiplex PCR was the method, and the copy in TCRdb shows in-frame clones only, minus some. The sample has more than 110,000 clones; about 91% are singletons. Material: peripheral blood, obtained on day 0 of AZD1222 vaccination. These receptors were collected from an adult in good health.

DNA of the CDR3: TGTGCCAGCAGCTTAGTGTGGACTCCACCGTCAGAGCAGTTCTTC. It yields the protein CASSLVWTPPSEQFF. The V gene is TRBV7-2, the J gene TRBJ2-1; the D gene is possibly TRBD2 (5 bases). Trimming cost V 1 base and J 10 bases, with 17 bases left between them. The CDR3 has 15 amino acids. The V gene's germline CDR1 is SGHTA and CDR2 FQGNSA.

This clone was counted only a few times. CDR3 bases: TGCGCCAGCAGCTTGGGGACACCCAGCTCTGGAAACACCATATATTTT. It translates to CASSLGTPSSGNTIYF. The chain combines TRBV5-1 with TRBJ1-3, with D tentatively TRBD1 (5 bases). This CDR3 is 16 amino acids long. In germline, CDR1 is SGHRS, CDR2 YFSETQ. V was cut by 0 bases and J by 0 bases, with 10 bases left in between.

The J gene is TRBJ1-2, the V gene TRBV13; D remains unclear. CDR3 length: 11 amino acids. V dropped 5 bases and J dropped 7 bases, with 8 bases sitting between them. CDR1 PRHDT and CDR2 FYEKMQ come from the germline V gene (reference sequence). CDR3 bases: TGTGCCAGCAGCCACAGACTTGGCTACACCTTC. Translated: CASSHRLGYTF. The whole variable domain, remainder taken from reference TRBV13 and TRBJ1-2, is AAGVIQSPRHLIKEKRETATLKCYPIPRHDTVYWYQQGPGQDPQFLISFYEKMQSDKGSIPDRFSAQQFSDYHSELNMSSLELGDSALYFCASSHRLGYTFGSGTRLTVV.

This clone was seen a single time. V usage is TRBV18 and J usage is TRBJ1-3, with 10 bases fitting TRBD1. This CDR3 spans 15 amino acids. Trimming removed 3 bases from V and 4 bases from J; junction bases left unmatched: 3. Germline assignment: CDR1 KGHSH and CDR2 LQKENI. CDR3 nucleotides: TGTGCCAGCTCACCGCGACAGGGGGCCGGAAACACCATATATTTT. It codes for CASSPRQGAGNTIYF.

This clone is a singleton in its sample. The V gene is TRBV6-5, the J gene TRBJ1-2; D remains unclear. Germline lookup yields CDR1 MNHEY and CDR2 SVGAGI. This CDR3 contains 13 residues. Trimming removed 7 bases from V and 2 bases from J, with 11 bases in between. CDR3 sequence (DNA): TGTGCCAGCACCTTAAGCATCAACTATGGCTACACCTTC. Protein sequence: CASTLSINYGYTF.

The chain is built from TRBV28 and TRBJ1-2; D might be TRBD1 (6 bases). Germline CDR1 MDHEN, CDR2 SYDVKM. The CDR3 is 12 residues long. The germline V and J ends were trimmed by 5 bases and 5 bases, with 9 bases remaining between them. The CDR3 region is CASSTQGYGYTF. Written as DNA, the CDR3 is TGTGCCAGCAGTACCCAGGGGTATGGCTACACCTTC.

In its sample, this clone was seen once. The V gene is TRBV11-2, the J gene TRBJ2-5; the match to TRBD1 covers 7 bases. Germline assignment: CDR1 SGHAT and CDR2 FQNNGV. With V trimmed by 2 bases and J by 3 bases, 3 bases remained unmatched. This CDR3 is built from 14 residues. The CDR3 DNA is TGTGCCAGCAGCTTAACAGGGGCCGAAGAGACCCAGTACTTC. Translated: CASSLTGAEETQYF. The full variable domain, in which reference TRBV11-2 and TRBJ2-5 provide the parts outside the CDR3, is EAGVAQSPRYKIIEKRQSVAFWCNPISGHATLYWYQQILGQGPKLLIQFQNNGVVDDSQLPKDRFSAERLKGVDSTLKIQPAKLEDSAVYLCASSLTGAEETQYFGPGTRLLVL.

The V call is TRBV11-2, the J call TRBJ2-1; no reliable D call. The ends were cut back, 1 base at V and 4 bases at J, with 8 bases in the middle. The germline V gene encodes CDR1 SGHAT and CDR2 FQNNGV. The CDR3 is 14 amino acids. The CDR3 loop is CASSLGTHYNEQFF. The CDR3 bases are TGTGCCAGCAGCTTAGGGACGCATTACAATGAGCAGTTCTTC.

The CDR3 region has the DNA TGTGCCACCAGTGATCCCGCTGGTGGGGAGTATGAGCAGTTCTTC. Protein sequence: CATSDPAGGEYEQFF. The chain uses TRBV24-1 and TRBJ2-1; TRBD2 might be the D (5 bases). CDR1 and CDR2 from the germline V gene are KGHDR and SFDVKD. The CDR3 sequence is 15 residues long. The V end was cut by 3 bases, the J end by 8 bases, with 16 bases between.

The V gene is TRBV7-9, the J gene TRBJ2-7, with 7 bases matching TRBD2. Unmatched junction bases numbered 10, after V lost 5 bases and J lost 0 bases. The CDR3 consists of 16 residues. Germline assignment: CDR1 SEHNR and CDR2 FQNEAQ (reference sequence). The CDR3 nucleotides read TGTGCCAGCAGCACCCAAGCGGGGTGGAGCTCCTACGAGCAGTACTTC. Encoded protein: CASSTQAGWSSYEQYF.

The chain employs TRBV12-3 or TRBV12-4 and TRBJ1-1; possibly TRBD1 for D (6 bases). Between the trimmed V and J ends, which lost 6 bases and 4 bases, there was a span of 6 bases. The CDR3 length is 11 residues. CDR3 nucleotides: TGTGCCAGCAGCAGGGGCACTGAAGCTTTCTTT. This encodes CASSRGTEAFF.

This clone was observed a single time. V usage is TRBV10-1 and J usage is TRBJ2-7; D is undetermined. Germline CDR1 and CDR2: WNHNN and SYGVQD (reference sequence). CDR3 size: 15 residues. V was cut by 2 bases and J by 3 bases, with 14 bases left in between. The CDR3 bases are TGCGCCAGCAGTGAGAGGCAAGGCGGTCGCTACGAGCAGTACTTC. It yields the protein CASSERQGGRYEQYF.

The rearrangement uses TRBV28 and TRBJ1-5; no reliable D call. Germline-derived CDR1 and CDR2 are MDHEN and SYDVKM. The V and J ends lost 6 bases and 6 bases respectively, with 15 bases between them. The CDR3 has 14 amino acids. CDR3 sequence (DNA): TGTGCCAGCAGGGAGGTCAGTATCGCTCAGCCCCAGCATTTT. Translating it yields CASREVSIAQPQHF.

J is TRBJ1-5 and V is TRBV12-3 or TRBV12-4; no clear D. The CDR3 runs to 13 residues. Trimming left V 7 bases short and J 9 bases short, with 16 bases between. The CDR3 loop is CASTYSGSSPQHF. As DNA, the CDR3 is TGTGCCAGCACCTACAGCGGGTCTTCGCCCCAGCATTTT.

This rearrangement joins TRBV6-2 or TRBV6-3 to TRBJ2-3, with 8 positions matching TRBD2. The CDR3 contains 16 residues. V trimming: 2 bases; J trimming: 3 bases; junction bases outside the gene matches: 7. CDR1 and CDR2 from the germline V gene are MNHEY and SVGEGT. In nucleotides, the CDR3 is TGTGCCAGCAGTTACACGGTAGCGGGGCTAACAGATACGCAGTATTTT. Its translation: CASSYTVAGLTDTQYF.

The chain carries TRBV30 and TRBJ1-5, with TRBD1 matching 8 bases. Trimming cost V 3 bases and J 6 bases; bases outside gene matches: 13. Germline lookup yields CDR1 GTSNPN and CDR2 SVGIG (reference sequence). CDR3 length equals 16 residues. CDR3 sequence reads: CAWREMGQGAVQPQHF. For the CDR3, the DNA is TGTGCCTGGAGGGAAATGGGGCAGGGGGCCGTTCAGCCCCAGCATTTT.

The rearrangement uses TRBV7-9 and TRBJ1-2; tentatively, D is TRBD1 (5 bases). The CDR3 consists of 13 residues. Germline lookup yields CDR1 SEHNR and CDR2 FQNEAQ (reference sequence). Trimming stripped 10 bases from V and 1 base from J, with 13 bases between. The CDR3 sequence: CATGRGRNYGYTF. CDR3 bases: TGTGCCACGGGAAGGGGTCGTAACTATGGCTACACCTTC.

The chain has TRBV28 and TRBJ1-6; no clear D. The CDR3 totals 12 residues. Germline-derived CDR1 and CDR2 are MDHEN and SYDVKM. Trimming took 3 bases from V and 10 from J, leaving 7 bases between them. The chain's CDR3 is CASSFEASPLHF. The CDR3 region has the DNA TGTGCCAGCAGTTTTGAGGCCTCACCCCTCCACTTT.

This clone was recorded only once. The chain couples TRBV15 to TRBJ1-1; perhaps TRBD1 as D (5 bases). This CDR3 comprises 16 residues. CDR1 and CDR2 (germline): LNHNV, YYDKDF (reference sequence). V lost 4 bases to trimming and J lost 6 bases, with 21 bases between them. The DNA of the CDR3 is TGTGCCACCAGCAAGATTCGCCGGGACGGGGCCCCTGAAGCTTTCTTT. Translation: CATSKIRRDGAPEAFF. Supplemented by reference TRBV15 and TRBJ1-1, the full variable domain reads DAMVIQNPRYQVTQFGKPVTLSCSQTLNHNVMYWYQQKSSQAPKLLFHYYDKDFNNEADTPDNFQSRRPNTSFCFLDIRSPGLGDTAMYLCATSKIRRDGAPEAFFGQGTRLTVV.

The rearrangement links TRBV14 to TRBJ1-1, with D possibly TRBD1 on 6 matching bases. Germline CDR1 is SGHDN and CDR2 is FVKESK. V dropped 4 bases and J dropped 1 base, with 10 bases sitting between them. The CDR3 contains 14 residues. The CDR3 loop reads CASSLKTGNTEAFF. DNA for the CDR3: TGTGCCAGCAGCCTAAAGACAGGGAACACTGAAGCTTTCTTT. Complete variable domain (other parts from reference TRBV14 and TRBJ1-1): EAGVTQFPSHSVIEKGQTVTLRCDPISGHDNLYWYRRVMGKEIKFLLHFVKESKQDESGMPNNRFLAERTGGTYSTLKVQPAELEDSGVYFCASSLKTGNTEAFFGQGTRLTVV.

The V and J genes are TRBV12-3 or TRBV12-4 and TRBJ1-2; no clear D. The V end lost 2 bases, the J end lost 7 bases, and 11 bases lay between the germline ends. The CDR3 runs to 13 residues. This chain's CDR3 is CASSLLVFSGYTF. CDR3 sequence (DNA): TGTGCCAGCAGTTTACTCGTTTTCTCTGGCTACACCTTC.

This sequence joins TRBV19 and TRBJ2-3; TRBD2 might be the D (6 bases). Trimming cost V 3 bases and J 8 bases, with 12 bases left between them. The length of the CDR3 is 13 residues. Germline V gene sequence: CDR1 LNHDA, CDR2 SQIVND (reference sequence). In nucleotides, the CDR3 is TGTGCCAGTAGTATTGGGACCGGGGGTACGCAGTATTTT. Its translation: CASSIGTGGTQYF.

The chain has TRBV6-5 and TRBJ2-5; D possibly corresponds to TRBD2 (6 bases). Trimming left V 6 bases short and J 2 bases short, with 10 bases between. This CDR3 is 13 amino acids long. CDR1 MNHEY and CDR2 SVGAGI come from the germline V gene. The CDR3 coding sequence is TGTGCCAGCAGCAGCGGGTCTCAAGAGACCCAGTACTTC. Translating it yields CASSSGSQETQYF.

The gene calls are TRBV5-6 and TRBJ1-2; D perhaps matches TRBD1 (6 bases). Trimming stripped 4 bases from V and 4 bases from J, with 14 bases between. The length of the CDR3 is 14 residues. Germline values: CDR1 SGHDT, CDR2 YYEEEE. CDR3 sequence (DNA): TGTGCCAGCAGCCCACAGGGACGGGGCTATGGCTACACCTTC. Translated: CASSPQGRGYGYTF.